The source of this TCR beta chain is a study of blood T cell repertoires in COVID-19 (dated by TCRdb to 2018 to 2020). For the wider study: Samples covering the acute and convalescent phases of COVID-19 were provided by collaborators in the United States, Italy and Spain. The sample metadata nearly always contained a de-identified subject ID, COVID-19 status, age in years and sex. The dataset comprised deeply sampled blood TCRbeta repertoires from subjects exposed to, actively infected with, or recovered from COVID-19. The material from the prospective study consisted of cDNA or gDNA derived from T cells, B-cell-depleted T cells, or PBMCs. A freely available public database, intended as a resource for researchers studying the immune response to SARS-CoV-2, is where the repertoires were released. Samples were obtained from the ongoing ImmuneRACE study (first 160 participants) and from over a thousand subjects provided by 6 global collaborators. Where HLA class I and class II types were available, the types were taken from metadata supplied by the sample provider, not from assay-based typing. The investigation overall reported the following: The quantity of clinical and demographic metadata differed by source and by participant and was supplied without curation.

One collaborating source in Seattle enrolled patients during active infection and followed them longitudinally through the course of disease. Whole blood was collected in K2EDTA tubes by collaborating institutions according to the institutions' own protocols. For TCRbeta analysis, collaborator samples were shipped as frozen whole blood, as isolated PBMCs, or as DNA extracted from either sample type. On this clone: What antigen it recognizes has not been identified. The sample holds no much larger clone one base away, and base qualities are not on file.

TCRbeta CDR3 regions were amplified from genomic DNA using the immunoSEQ Assay, a bias-controlled multiplex PCR. The study's own analysis went as follows. The number of nucleated cells in each sample was estimated by amplification of reference gene primers within the assay. To quantify the absolute abundance of each unique TCRbeta CDR3 rearrangement, sequence reads were collapsed and filtered. For each sample, productive Simpson clonality was calculated as the square root of Simpson's diversity index across productive rearrangements. As stored in TCRdb, this immuneACCESS dataset retains in-frame rearrangements with V and J assigned. A fraction of the clones does not appear; measured against another copy, unresolved V genes explain less than half of the discrepancy, and the remainder lacks a known reason. The DNA was the basis for D and trimming; V, J and clone size are from that table. The sample yields around 170,000 clones; around 80% were counted once. The ten largest clones add up to about 12% of the sample.

The specimen sequenced was peripheral blood. The receptor comes from a woman older than 75 with COVID-19, enrolled during active disease.

Here the CDR3 is given as CASSTKRNPGLSSGNTIYF. In nucleotide form, the sequence is TGTGCCAGCAGCACAAAGCGCAACCCGGGGTTAAGCTCTGGAAACACCATATATTTT. The chain is assembled from TRBV7-8 and TRBJ1-3; the D segment cannot be called with confidence. From a lookup of the germline V gene, CDR1 and CDR2 are SGHVS and FQNEAQ. The CDR3 covers 19 residues, taking in both the cysteine and the phenylalanine. Of the read, only the CDR3 DNA is kept; its 57 bases are in frame from base 1. V loses 5 bases, J loses 0 bases, and the germline ends lie 23 bases apart.